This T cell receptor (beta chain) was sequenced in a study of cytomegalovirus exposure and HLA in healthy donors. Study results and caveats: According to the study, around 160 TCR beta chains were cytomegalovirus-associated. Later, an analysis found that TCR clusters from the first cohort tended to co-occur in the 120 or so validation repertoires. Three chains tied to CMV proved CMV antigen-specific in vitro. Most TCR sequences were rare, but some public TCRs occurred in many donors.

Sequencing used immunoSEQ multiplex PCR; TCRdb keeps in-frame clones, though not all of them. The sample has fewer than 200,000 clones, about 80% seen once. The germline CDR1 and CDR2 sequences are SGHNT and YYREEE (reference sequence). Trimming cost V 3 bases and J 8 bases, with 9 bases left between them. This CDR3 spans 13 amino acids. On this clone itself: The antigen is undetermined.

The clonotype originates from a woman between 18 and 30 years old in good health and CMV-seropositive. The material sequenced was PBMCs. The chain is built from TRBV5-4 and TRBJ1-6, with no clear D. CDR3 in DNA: TGTGCCAGCAGCTCCAGGTTGGATTCACCCCTCCACTTT. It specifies CASSSRLDSPLHF.